A selection of T cell receptor beta chains follows, all from one sample in a study of blood T cell repertoires in COVID-19. Sequencing used immunoSEQ multiplex PCR; TCRdb keeps in-frame clones, though not all of them. The sample records 230,000 or so clones, 75% to 90% being singletons. The sequenced sample consisted of peripheral blood. All receptors come from a human donor in a cohort sampled during active COVID-19. Both conserved end residues are part of each CDR3.

V: TRBV4-2; CDR3: CASSQRGLSGASLPLSYEQYF
V: TRBV6-2/TRBV6-3; CDR3: CASSSLGRGEKLFF
V: TRBV27; CDR3: CASIHLVTREGFF
V: TRBV5-5; CDR3: CASSARDRGYEQYF
V: TRBV5-5; CDR3: CASSFEGMWYEQYF
V: TRBV6-5; CDR3: CASSQGQRNTEAFF
V: TRBV2; CDR3: CASSDMEVSSYEQYF
V: TRBV4-2; CDR3: CASSQAFGDYGYTF
V: TRBV14; CDR3: CASSPWTGNYGYTF
V: TRBV27; CDR3: CASRTGGANYGYTF
V: TRBV7-3; CDR3: CASSSGQSLGNTQYF
V: TRBV5-1; CDR3: CASARTGGFDTGELFF
V: TRBV5-4; CDR3: CASSSSGTGGHYEQYF
V: TRBV18; CDR3: CASSPRIQYSRDSWDTEAFF
V: TRBV3-1/TRBV3-2; CDR3: CASSQDTLTGLNTEAFF
V: TRBV14; CDR3: CASSRGTSGRLAYEQYF
V: TRBV7-9; CDR3: CASRPHRGQNTEAFF
V: TRBV25-1; CDR3: CASSEPPTSATNEKLFF
V: TRBV9; CDR3: CASSLRLAANTGELFF
V: TRBV30; CDR3: CAWSPGQGGQETQYF
V: TRBV28; CDR3: CASSYRVREQYF
V: TRBV5-1; CDR3: CASSAALQGRSTEAFF
V: TRBV12-3/TRBV12-4; CDR3: CASSFAYTQYF
V: TRBV4-3; CDR3: CASSPETSGTTDTQYF
V: TRBV7-2; CDR3: CASSLGAGGGTGELFF
V: TRBV7-9; CDR3: CASSLDRATGDEQYF
V: TRBV28; CDR3: CASSSSGTGGNTIYF
V: TRBV12-3/TRBV12-4; CDR3: CASPGFYNEQFF
V: TRBV24-1; CDR3: CATSDLPQSGRALSYEQYF
V: TRBV7-2; CDR3: CASGGGETEAFF
V: TRBV4-1; CDR3: CASSRTSGRYPNEQYF
V: TRBV9; CDR3: CASSVAPRTDYGYTF
V: TRBV24-1; CDR3: CATSTEVPYNEQFF
V: TRBV6-2/TRBV6-3; CDR3: CASSYLGPYNEQFF
V: TRBV11-2; CDR3: CASSLDRVQETQYF
V: TRBV28; CDR3: CASSIPGTGRTEAFF
V: TRBV6-2/TRBV6-3; CDR3: CASSQRQGKAFF
V: TRBV3-1/TRBV3-2; CDR3: CASSTWTGLNEKLFF
V: TRBV7-9; CDR3: CASSLSGTSVFHEQYF
V: TRBV19; CDR3: CASSFTTSGRPDTQYF
V: TRBV9; CDR3: CASSVGLAENNEQFF
V: TRBV19; CDR3: CATADSLNTEAFF
V: TRBV7-6; CDR3: CASSLRSASGSWGPGELFF
V: TRBV4-1; CDR3: CASSQDQREGIGEQFF
V: TRBV27; CDR3: CASSFLAGSTYEQYF
V: TRBV5-1; CDR3: CASSLPGGQVDEQYF
V: TRBV24-1; CDR3: CATSDLRQGNEQYF
V: TRBV9; CDR3: CASSAQITGTREQYF
V: TRBV5-4; CDR3: CASSFGQLYGYTF
V: TRBV19; CDR3: CASSTRGQGSYEQYF
V: TRBV28; CDR3: CASTPEGVQPQHF
V: TRBV3-1/TRBV3-2; CDR3: CASSRTSGAPDEQFF
V: TRBV27; CDR3: CASTLFGSGNTGELFF
V: TRBV5-5; CDR3: CASSLSDQPQHF
V: TRBV5-1; CDR3: CASSLAAQRLTTYEQYF
V: TRBV7-2; CDR3: CASSSTGVTEAFF
V: TRBV19; CDR3: CASSIQGFGTEAFF